This entry concerns a single T cell receptor beta chain. Its antigen is unknown. Reanalyzing the 5' RACE reads, TCRdb keeps one entry per CDR3 protein, without DNA. The sample shows 150,000 to 180,000 distinct CDR3 sequences, and around a third sits with its ten largest clones. Germline V gene lookup returns CDR1 MGHRA and CDR2 YSYEKL. This CDR3 is 14 amino acids long. The entry originates in a study of T cells expressing NK-cell markers. Study-wide background: Sorted T-cell subsets CD3+CD56+NKG2C+, CD3+CD56+NKG2C- and CD3+CD56-NKG2C+ were TCR beta-sequenced.

Study-wide results and caveats: Uncertainty persisted over the HCMV specificity of expanded NKG2C+ T cell clones. A few of the donors also had these clonotypes leading their CD3+CD56-NKG2C+ fraction.

The TCR was taken from a woman in her forties or fifties in good health. Sequencing was done on a sample of blood T cells: a sorted CD56 or NKG2C T cell subset, CD4+ or CD8+ T cells, or bulk PBMC T cells (not recorded which). V usage is TRBV4-1 and J usage is TRBJ1-1; no DNA is available, so the TRBD1 call from TCRdb remains unchecked. The CDR3 sequence: CASSPGGVGTEAFF.